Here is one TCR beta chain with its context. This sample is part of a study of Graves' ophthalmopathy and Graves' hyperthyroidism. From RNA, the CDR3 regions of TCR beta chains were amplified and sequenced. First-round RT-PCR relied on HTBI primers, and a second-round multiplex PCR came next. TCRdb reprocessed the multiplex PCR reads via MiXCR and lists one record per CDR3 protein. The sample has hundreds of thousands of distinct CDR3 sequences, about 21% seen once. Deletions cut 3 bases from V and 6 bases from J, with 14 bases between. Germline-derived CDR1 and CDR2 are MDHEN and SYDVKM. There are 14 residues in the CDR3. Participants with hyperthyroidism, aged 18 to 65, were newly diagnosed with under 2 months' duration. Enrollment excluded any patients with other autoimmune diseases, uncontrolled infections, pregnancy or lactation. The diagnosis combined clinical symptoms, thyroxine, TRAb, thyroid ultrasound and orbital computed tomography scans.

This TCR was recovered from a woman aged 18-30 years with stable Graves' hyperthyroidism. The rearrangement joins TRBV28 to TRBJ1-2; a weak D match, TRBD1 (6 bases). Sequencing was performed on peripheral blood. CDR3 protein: CASSLRGASNGYTF. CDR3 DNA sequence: TGTGCCAGCAGTTTGAGGGGGGCGTCGAATGGCTACACCTTC.